Listed below are T cell receptor beta chains from one sample, sequenced in a study of blood T cell repertoires in COVID-19. This table comes from immunoSEQ multiplex PCR, and its TCRdb copy is limited to in-frame clones, with some not included. Of 150,000 or so clones in the sample, about 85% were seen once. Sequencing input: peripheral blood. The origin of the receptors is a woman aged 50 to 65 with COVID-19, enrolled during active disease. The CDR3 runs from the conserved cysteine through the conserved F or W. Fields, in order: V gene, clone size, D gene, J gene, CDR3 protein, CDR3 DNA. D genes are given only for firm matches. Clone size is given for some rows only: seen once, a few or many times, or a class if the clone is expanded.

TRBV7-2	NA	TRBD2	TRBJ2-5	CASSLGGTIETQYF	TGTGCCAGCAGCTTAGGCGGGACTATAGAGACCCAGTACTTC
TRBV24-1	NA	NA	TRBJ2-7	CATSDSPGGEQYF	TGTGCCACCAGTGATTCCCCAGGGGGGGAGCAGTACTTC
TRBV3-1/TRBV3-2	NA	NA	TRBJ2-3	CASSQDLADHYTDTQYF	TGTGCCAGCAGCCAAGATTTGGCGGATCATTATACGGATACGCAGTATTTT
TRBV3-1/TRBV3-2	NA	NA	TRBJ1-1	CASSQDPPDTTRTEAFF	TGTGCCAGCAGCCAAGATCCCCCGGATACGACGCGGACTGAAGCTTTCTTT
TRBV27	NA	NA	TRBJ2-7	CASSPIKGAYEQYF	TGTGCCAGCAGTCCCATCAAGGGAGCCTACGAGCAGTACTTC
TRBV28	NA	NA	TRBJ1-4	CASRVGGGNEKLFF	TGTGCCAGCAGAGTGGGGGGGGGTAATGAAAAACTGTTTTTT
TRBV19	once	NA	TRBJ1-1	CASSELGGNTEAFF	TGTGCCAGTAGTGAACTCGGGGGAAACACTGAAGCTTTCTTT
TRBV5-1	NA	NA	TRBJ1-3	CASSQAPISGNTIYF	TGCGCCAGCAGCCAAGCCCCTATCTCTGGAAACACCATATATTTT
TRBV10-3	NA	TRBD2	TRBJ2-7	CAISEPLAGTYEQYF	TGTGCCATCAGTGAGCCACTAGCGGGGACTTACGAGCAGTACTTC
TRBV5-4	NA	TRBD2	TRBJ2-7	CASSLGLAVSYEQYF	TGTGCCAGCAGCTTAGGACTAGCGGTCTCCTACGAGCAGTACTTC
TRBV10-2	once	NA	TRBJ1-1	CASSELGGTEAFF	TGCGCCAGCAGTGAGCTGGGGGGGACTGAAGCTTTCTTT
TRBV28	NA	NA	TRBJ1-6	CASRGKQVTPLDVLHF	TGTGCCAGCAGAGGGAAACAGGTAACCCCACTCGATGTCCTCCACTTT
TRBV30	NA	NA	TRBJ2-7	CAWSASVNFYEQYF	TGTGCCTGGAGTGCAAGCGTGAACTTCTACGAGCAGTACTTC
TRBV2	NA	NA	TRBJ1-1	CASSEQGLHAFF	TGTGCCAGCAGTGAACAGGGACTACACGCTTTCTTT
TRBV7-9	NA	TRBD1	TRBJ2-5	CASSLGTGGEETQYF	TGTGCCAGCAGCTTAGGGACAGGGGGCGAAGAGACCCAGTACTTC
TRBV7-2	NA	TRBD2	TRBJ2-2	CASSLAGTSGSRGELFF	TGTGCCAGCAGCTTAGCCGGGACTAGCGGGTCTCGAGGGGAGCTGTTTTTT
TRBV12-3/TRBV12-4	NA	NA	TRBJ1-2	CASSLRQNYGYTF	TGTGCCAGCAGCCTCAGACAGAACTATGGCTACACCTTC
TRBV30	NA	TRBD1	TRBJ2-7	CALGDRPYEQYF	TGTGCCTTAGGGGACAGACCCTACGAGCAGTACTTC
TRBV7-2	NA	NA	TRBJ1-2	CASSAPGLSYGYTF	TGTGCCAGCAGTGCTCCGGGACTCTCCTATGGCTACACCTTC
TRBV3-1/TRBV3-2	NA	TRBD2	TRBJ2-7	CASSQRGGGYEQYF	TGTGCCAGCAGCCAAAGAGGCGGGGGCTACGAGCAGTACTTC
TRBV4-1	NA	TRBD1	TRBJ2-2	CASSTRQGPTGELFF	TGCGCCAGCAGCACCCGACAGGGACCCACCGGGGAGCTGTTTTTT
TRBV7-3	NA	NA	TRBJ2-7	CASSLIADSSYEQYF	TGTGCCAGCAGCTTAATTGCCGACAGCTCCTACGAGCAGTACTTC
TRBV30	NA	TRBD1	TRBJ2-3	CAWQTGGRTDTQYF	TGTGCCTGGCAAACAGGGGGGAGGACAGATACGCAGTATTTT
TRBV21-1	NA	NA	TRBJ2-7	CASSKQRTGGYEQYF	TGTGCCAGCAGCAAGCAAAGGACAGGGGGATACGAGCAGTACTTC
TRBV4-2	NA	NA	TRBJ1-2	CASSQEKTGGWGYTF	TGTGCCAGCAGCCAAGAAAAGACGGGAGGTTGGGGCTACACCTTC
TRBV27	NA	TRBD2	TRBJ2-5	CASSFWTSGVETQYF	TGTGCCAGCAGTTTTTGGACTAGCGGAGTAGAGACCCAGTACTTC
TRBV25-1	NA	TRBD1	TRBJ2-7	CASSDIGQGKHEQYF	TGTGCCAGCAGTGATATCGGACAGGGGAAACACGAGCAGTACTTC
TRBV19	NA	NA	TRBJ2-7	CASSLHLGGDSYEQYF	TGTGCCAGTAGTCTCCATCTCGGCGGGGACTCCTACGAGCAGTACTTC
TRBV14	NA	NA	TRBJ2-2	CASSQDLRFRELFF	TGTGCCAGCAGCCAAGACCTTCGGTTTCGGGAGCTGTTTTTT
TRBV9	NA	TRBD1	TRBJ2-7	CASSSLGGGSYEQYF	TGTGCCAGCAGCTCGCTAGGGGGCGGCTCCTACGAGCAGTACTTC
TRBV2	NA	NA	TRBJ2-1	CASSDRVEQFF	TGTGCCAGCAGTGACCGTGTTGAGCAGTTCTTC
TRBV28	NA	TRBD2	TRBJ2-4	CASSGALAGGRSIQYF	TGTGCCAGCAGTGGGGCTCTAGCGGGGGGGCGGAGCATTCAGTACTTC
TRBV6-5	NA	NA	TRBJ2-1	CASKGLAHNEQFF	TGTGCCAGCAAAGGTTTAGCCCACAATGAGCAGTTCTTC
TRBV6-6	NA	NA	TRBJ1-2	CASSPRGLGVTSGGYTF	TGTGCCAGCAGTCCGCGGGGGCTGGGGGTCACTTCCGGGGGCTACACCTTC
TRBV2	NA	NA	TRBJ2-2	CASSGRGNTGELFF	TGTGCCAGCTCTGGACGGGGAAACACCGGGGAGCTGTTTTTT
TRBV19	NA	NA	TRBJ1-4	CASSLRQERNEKLFF	TGTGCCAGTAGTCTACGACAGGAACGAAATGAAAAACTGTTTTTT
TRBV27	NA	NA	TRBJ2-5	CASSSIRDSHLAQYF	TGTGCCAGCAGTTCAATCCGGGACTCCCATTTGGCCCAGTACTTC